Shown below are 2 T cell receptor beta chains from a single sample sequenced in a study of cytomegalovirus exposure and HLA in healthy donors. The table came from immunoSEQ multiplex PCR; TCRdb's copy has only in-frame clones and leaves some out. Here the sample spans some 290,000 clones, around 90% being singletons. The material sequenced was PBMCs. The receptor set was obtained from a young man in good health and CMV-seronegative.

This sequence joins TRBV7-7 and TRBJ2-1; TRBD1 matches 7 bases. The trim removed 4 bases at V and 9 bases at J, leaving 9 bases unmatched. Germline V lookup: CDR1 SSHAT, CDR2 FNYEAQ (reference sequence). The CDR3 spans 14 residues. CDR3 bases: TGTGCCAGCAGCTCTTCGACAGGGTTTGTTGAGCAGTTCTTC. Residues: CASSSSTGFVEQFF.

The chain links TRBV4-1 to TRBJ2-5; weak D call: TRBD2 (7 bases). The germline V and J ends were trimmed by 4 bases and 5 bases, with 14 bases remaining between them. The CDR3 extends over 14 amino acids. The V gene's germline CDR1 is MGHRA and CDR2 YSYEKL. The CDR3 protein is CASSPGGGGETQYF. In nucleotides, the CDR3 is TGCGCCAGCAGCCCCGGGGGCGGGGGTGAGACCCAGTACTTC.